The clone carrying this T cell receptor (beta chain) was seen a handful of times. Its antigen is unknown. TCRdb re-analysed the 5' RACE reads in MiXCR, keeping a single row per CDR3 protein. The sample lists approximately 330,000 distinct CDR3 sequences; 4.1% were seen once. The CDR3 runs 15 residues. The germline gives CDR1 SGHKS, CDR2 YYEKEE (reference sequence). V was trimmed by 4 bases and J by 0 bases, leaving 11 bases between them. This specimen comes from a study of T cells after yellow fever vaccination. Study information: Those fractions that held only low numbers of cells were prepared using the SMART-Seq v4 Ultra Low Input RNA kit.

Study-wide results and limits: There was a small share of clonotypes that showed up in both the CD4 and CD8 compartments.

The V gene is TRBV5-5, the J gene TRBJ1-3; D is ambiguous. This receptor was obtained from a man aged 18-30 years who received the YFV17D yellow fever vaccine. The sequences come from PBMCs, collected 5 days after the yellow fever booster vaccination. In nucleotides, the CDR3 is TGTGCCAGCAGCCCCGACCCTCACTCTGGAAACACCATATATTTT. This codes for CASSPDPHSGNTIYF.